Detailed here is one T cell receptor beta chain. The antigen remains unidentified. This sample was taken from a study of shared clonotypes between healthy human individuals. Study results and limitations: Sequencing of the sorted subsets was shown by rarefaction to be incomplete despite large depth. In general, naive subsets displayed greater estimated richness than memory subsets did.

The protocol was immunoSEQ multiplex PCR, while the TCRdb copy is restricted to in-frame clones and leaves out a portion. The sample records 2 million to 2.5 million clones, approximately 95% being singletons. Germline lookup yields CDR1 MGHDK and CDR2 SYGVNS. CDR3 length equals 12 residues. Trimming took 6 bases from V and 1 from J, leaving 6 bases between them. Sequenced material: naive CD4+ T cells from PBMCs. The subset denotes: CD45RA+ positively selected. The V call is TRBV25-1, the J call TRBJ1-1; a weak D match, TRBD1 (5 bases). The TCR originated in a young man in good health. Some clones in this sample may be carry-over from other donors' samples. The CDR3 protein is CASRQANTEAFF. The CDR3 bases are TGTGCCAGCAGACAGGCGAACACTGAAGCTTTCTTT.